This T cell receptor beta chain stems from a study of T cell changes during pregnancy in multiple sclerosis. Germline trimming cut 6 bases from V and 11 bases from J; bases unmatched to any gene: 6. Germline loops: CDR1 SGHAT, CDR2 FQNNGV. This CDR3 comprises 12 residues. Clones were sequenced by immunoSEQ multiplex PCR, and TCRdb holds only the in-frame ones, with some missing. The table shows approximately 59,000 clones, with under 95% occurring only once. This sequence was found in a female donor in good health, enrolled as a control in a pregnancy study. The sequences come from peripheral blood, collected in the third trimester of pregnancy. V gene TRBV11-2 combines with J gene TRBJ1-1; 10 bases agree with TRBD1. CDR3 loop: CASRPGTGDAFF. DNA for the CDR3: TGTGCCAGCAGGCCCGGGACAGGGGACGCTTTCTTT.